The text below deals with one T cell receptor (beta chain). All enrollees were roughly 18 to 95 years old and from fewer than 30 US areas. Participants' own reports of clinical history determined their cohort assignment. This sample was included in a study of blood T cell repertoires in COVID-19. The wider study: Specimens from acute and convalescent COVID-19 originated in the United States, Italy and Spain.

Study processing details: From reference gene primer amplification, estimates of nucleated cell counts were derived. Profiled with immunoSEQ multiplex PCR; TCRdb holds only in-frame clones, not every one. V, J and clone size are taken as reported in that table, and D and trimming were inferred from the DNA itself. The data contain 140,000 to 150,000 clones, approximately 84% of them singletons. CDR1 is MNHEY, CDR2 SMNVEV, per germline (reference sequence). V lost 2 bases, J lost 5 bases, and 15 bases lay in between. The length of the CDR3 is 16 residues. The TCR originated in a woman between 50 and 59 years old with acute COVID-19. The specimen was PBMCs or T cells enriched from blood (not recorded which). This chain connects TRBV27 to TRBJ1-4; TRBD1 is a possible D gene (5 bases). The CDR3 protein is CASSLGLGKGNEKLFF. Written as DNA, the CDR3 is TGTGCCAGCAGTTTAGGGCTGGGGAAGGGGAATGAAAAACTGTTTTTT.